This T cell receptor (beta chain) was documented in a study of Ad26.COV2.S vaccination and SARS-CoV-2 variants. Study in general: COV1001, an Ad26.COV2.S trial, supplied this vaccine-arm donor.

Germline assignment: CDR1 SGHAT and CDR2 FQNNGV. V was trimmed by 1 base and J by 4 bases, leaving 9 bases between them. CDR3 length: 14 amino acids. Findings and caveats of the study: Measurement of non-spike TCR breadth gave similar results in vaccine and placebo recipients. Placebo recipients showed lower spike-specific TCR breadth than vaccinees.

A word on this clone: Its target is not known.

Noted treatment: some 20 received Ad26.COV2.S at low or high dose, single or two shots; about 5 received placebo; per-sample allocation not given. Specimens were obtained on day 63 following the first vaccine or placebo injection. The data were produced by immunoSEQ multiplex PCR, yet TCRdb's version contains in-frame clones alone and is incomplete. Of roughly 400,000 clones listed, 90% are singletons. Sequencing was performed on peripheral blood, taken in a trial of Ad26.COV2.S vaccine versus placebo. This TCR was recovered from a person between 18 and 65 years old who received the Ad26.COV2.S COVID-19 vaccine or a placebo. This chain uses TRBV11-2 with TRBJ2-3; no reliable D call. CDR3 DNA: TGTGCCAGCAGCTTAGGGGCCCACCCAGATACGCAGTATTTT. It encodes CASSLGAHPDTQYF.